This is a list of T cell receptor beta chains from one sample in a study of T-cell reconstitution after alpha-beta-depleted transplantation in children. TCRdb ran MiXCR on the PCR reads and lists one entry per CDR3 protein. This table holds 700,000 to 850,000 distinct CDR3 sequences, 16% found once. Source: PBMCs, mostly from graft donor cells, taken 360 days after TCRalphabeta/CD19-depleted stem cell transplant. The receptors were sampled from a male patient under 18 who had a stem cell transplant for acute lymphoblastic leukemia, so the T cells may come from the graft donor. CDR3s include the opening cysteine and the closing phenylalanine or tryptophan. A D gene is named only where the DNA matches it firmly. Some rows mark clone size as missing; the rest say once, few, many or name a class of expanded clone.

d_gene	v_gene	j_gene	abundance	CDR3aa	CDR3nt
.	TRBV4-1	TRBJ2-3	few	CASSQPTAPSTDTQYF	TGCGCCAGCAGCCAACCGACAGCCCCTAGCACAGATACGCAGTATTTT
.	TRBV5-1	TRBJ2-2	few	CASSLEPPGELFF	TGCGCCAGCAGCCTGGAGCCTCCCGGGGAGCTGTTTTTT
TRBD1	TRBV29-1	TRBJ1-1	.	CSVGQTGLATEAFF	TGCAGCGTCGGGCAGACAGGGCTGGCCACTGAAGCTTTCTTT
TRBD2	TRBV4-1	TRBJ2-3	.	CASDSGRGPDTQYF	TGCGCCAGCGATAGCGGGAGGGGGCCAGATACGCAGTATTTT
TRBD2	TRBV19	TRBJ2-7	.	CASSPATSPYEQYF	TGTGCCAGTAGTCCCGCGACTAGCCCCTACGAGCAGTACTTC
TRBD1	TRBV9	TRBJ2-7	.	CASSVATGHSYEQYF	TGTGCCAGCAGCGTAGCGACAGGGCATTCCTACGAGCAGTACTTC
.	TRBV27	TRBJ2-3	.	CASRHPSGAERSSTDTQYF	TGTGCCAGCAGACACCCATCTGGGGCTGAGCGGTCTAGCACAGATACGCAGTATTTT
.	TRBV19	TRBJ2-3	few	CASSIQGITDTQYF	TGTGCCAGTAGTATCCAGGGAATAACAGATACGCAGTATTTT
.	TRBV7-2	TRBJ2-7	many	CASSLLFRAYEQYF	TGTGCCAGCAGCTTATTGTTCAGGGCCTACGAGCAGTACTTC
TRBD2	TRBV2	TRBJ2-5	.	CASSEVALAAQETQYF	TGTGCCAGCAGTGAGGTAGCGCTAGCGGCTCAAGAGACCCAGTACTTC
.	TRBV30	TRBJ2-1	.	CASLLGRANEQFF	TGTGCCTCCCTGCTGGGGCGGGCGAATGAGCAGTTCTTC
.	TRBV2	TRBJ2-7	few	CASSEAQDTYYEQYF	TGTGCCAGCAGTGAAGCGCAAGACACGTACTACGAGCAGTACTTC
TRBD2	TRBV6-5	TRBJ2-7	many	CASSLLAGVYEQYF	TGTGCCAGCAGCCTACTAGCGGGAGTCTACGAGCAGTACTTC
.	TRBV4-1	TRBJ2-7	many	CASSSPAREWPEQYF	TGCGCCAGCAGTTCTCCAGCTAGAGAATGGCCCGAGCAGTACTTC
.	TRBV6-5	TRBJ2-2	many	CASSYSPSGELFF	TGTGCCAGCAGTTACTCGCCTTCCGGGGAGCTGTTTTTT
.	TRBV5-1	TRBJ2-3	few	CASSLFPDSTDTQYF	TGCGCCAGCAGCTTGTTTCCGGATAGCACAGATACGCAGTATTTT
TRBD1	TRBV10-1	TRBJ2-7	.	CASSETGGFEQYF	TGCGCCAGCAGTGAGACAGGGGGTTTCGAGCAGTACTTC
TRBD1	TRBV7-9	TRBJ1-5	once	CASSDTGTGSNQPQHF	TGTGCCAGCAGCGACACCGGGACAGGGAGCAATCAGCCCCAGCATTTT
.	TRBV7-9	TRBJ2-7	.	CASSTEGGRSSYEQYF	TGTGCCAGCAGCACCGAGGGGGGACGAAGCTCCTACGAGCAGTACTTC
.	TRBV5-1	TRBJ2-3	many	CASSPRGTPGDTQYF	TGCGCCAGCAGCCCTCGAGGCACCCCGGGGGATACGCAGTATTTT
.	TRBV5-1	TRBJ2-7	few	CASSLEVSIPYEQYF	TGCGCCAGCAGCTTGGAGGTCTCAATCCCCTACGAGCAGTACTTC
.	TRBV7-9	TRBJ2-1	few	CASFPPTYNEQFF	TGTGCCAGCTTCCCCCCGACCTACAATGAGCAGTTCTTC
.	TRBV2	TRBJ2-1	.	CASENWNEQFF	TGTGCCAGCGAGAACTGGAATGAGCAGTTCTTC
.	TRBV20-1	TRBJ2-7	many	CSARPGHLSSYEQYF	TGCAGTGCTAGACCGGGGCATTTAAGCTCCTACGAGCAGTACTTC
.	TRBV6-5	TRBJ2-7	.	CASSWHRIPTEQYF	TGTGCCAGCAGTTGGCACAGGATCCCCACGGAGCAGTACTTC
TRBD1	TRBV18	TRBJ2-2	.	CASSIDRAVNTGELFF	TGTGCCAGCTCAATCGACAGGGCTGTGAACACCGGGGAGCTGTTTTTT
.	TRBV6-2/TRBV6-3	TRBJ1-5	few	CASSYKRFSNQPQHF	TGTGCCAGCAGTTATAAGAGATTTAGCAATCAGCCCCAGCATTTT